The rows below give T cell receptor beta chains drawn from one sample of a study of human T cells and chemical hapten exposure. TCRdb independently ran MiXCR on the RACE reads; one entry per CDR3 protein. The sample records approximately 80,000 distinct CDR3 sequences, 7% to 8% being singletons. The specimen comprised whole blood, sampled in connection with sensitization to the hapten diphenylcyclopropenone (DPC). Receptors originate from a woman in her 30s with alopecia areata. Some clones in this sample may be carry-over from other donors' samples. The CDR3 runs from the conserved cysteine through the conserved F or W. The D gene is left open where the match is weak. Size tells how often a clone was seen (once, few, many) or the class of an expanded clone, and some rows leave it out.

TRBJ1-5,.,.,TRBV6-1,TGTGCCAGCAGTGGGCTCACTACCCTCGAGCCCCAGCATTTT,CASSGLTTLEPQHF
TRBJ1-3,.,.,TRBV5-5,TGTGCCAGCAGCTTGGCTACCTCTGGAAACACCATATATTTT,CASSLATSGNTIYF
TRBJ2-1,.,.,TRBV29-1,TGCAGCGTTGAAGATATCGCCGGCAACGTGTACAGGGCCCTTAGCTCCTACAATGAGCAGTTCTTC,CSVEDIAGNVYRALSSYNEQFF
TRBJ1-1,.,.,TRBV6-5,TGTGCCAGCAGTTACTCGGGCAGGCGAGAAGCTTTCTTT,CASSYSGRREAFF
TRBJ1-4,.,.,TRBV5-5,TGTGCCAGCAGCTTGGCTGGAAGGGCAACTAATGAAAAACTGTTTTTT,CASSLAGRATNEKLFF
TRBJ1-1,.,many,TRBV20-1,TGCAGTGCTAGTATCTCCAGGAACACTGAAGCTTTCTTT,CSASISRNTEAFF
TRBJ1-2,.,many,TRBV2,TGTGCCAGCAGTGAGGTCTGGGGTAACTATGGCTACACCTTC,CASSEVWGNYGYTF
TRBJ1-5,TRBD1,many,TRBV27,TGTGCCAGCAGTTTGACAGGGAGGAAGCCCCAGCATTTT,CASSLTGRKPQHF
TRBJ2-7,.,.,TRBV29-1,TGCAGCGTTATGACACACTCCTACGAGCAGTACTTC,CSVMTHSYEQYF
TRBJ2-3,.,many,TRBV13,TGTGCCAGCAGCCCGCAGCGCAGAACCGATACGCAGTATTTT,CASSPQRRTDTQYF
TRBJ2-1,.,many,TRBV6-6,TGTGCCAGCAACCGAGGACAGATAGGACGATACAATGAGCAGTTCTTC,CASNRGQIGRYNEQFF
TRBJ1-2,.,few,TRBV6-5,TGTGCCAGCAGTTACGATGCGGGGTCCCCCTATGGCTACACCTTC,CASSYDAGSPYGYTF
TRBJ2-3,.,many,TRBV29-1,TGCAGCGTTGAACGCTGGCAGAGCACAGATACGCAGTATTTT,CSVERWQSTDTQYF
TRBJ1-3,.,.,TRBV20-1,TGCAGTGCTAGATCCCCTACCCACACCATATATTTT,CSARSPTHTIYF
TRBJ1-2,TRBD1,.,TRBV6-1,TGTGCCAGCAGTGAAGTGGCAGGGGGGGGTTATGGCTACACCTTC,CASSEVAGGGYGYTF
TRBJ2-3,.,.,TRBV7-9,TGTGCCAGCAGCCCGAGGGATAGGGTGCAGTATTTT,CASSPRDRVQYF
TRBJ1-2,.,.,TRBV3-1,TGTGCCAGCAGCCCAAATTTAGACACTAACTATGGCTACACCTTC,CASSPNLDTNYGYTF
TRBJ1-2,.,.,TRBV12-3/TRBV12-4,TGTGCCAGCGTAAGCCGGGAACAGGGAGACTATGGCTACACCTTC,CASVSREQGDYGYTF
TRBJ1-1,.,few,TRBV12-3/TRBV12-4,TGTGCCAGCAGTTTGGGCGGGGTTGAAGCTTTCTTT,CASSLGGVEAFF
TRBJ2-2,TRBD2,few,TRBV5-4,TGTGCCAGCAGCTTGGCGGGGAGCGGGGGGACCGGGGAGCTGTTTTTT,CASSLAGSGGTGELFF
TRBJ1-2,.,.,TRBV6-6,TGTGCCAGCAGATCCGGACTTCCCTATGGCTACACCTTC,CASRSGLPYGYTF
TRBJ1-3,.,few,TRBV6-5,TGTGCCAGCAGGCACAGGGTCGCTGGAAACACCATATATTTT,CASRHRVAGNTIYF
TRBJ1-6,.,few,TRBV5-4,TGTGCCAGCAGCTTACAGCTCGAATCACCCCTCCACTTT,CASSLQLESPLHF
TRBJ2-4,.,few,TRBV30,TGTGCCTGGAGTGCGGACAAGACGAACATTCAGTACTTC,CAWSADKTNIQYF
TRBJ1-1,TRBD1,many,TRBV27,TGTGCCAGCAGCACGGACAGGGGGCAAGCTTTCTTT,CASSTDRGQAFF
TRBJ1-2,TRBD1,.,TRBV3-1,TGTGCCAGCAGCCGGACAGGGTATTCTGGCTACACCTTC,CASSRTGYSGYTF
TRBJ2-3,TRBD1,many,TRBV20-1,TGCAGTGCCAGCTACGGGAGACAGGGGGTTCCTTTT,CSASYGRQGVPF
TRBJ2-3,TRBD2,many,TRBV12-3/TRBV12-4,TGTGCCAGCAGGAGACTAGCGGGCACAGATACGCAGTATTTT,CASRRLAGTDTQYF
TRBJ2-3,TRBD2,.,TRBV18,TGTGCCAGCTCACCACCGCGGGGAGGGGCAGATACGCAGTATTTT,CASSPPRGGADTQYF
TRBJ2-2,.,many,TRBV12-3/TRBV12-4,TGTGCCAGCAGAGGGAGTTATGATAGGACCGGGGAGCTGTTTTTT,CASRGSYDRTGELFF
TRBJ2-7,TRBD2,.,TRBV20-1,TGCAGTGCTAGGAAAGCACAGCGGGGTGGCGAGCAGTACTTC,CSARKAQRGGEQYF
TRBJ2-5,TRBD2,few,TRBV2,TGTGCCAGCAGTGAAGTAGCGGGAGAGTACCAAGAGACCCAGTACTTC,CASSEVAGEYQETQYF
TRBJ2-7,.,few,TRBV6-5,TGTGCCAGCAGTTACCCGCCTAACGAGCAGTACTTC,CASSYPPNEQYF
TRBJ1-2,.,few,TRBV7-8,TGTGCCAGCAGCTTAGCCGGCGGGATCAATGGCTACACCTTC,CASSLAGGINGYTF
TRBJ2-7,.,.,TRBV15,TGTGCCACCAGCGGGTTTGGGGTCTCCTACGAGCAGTACTTC,CATSGFGVSYEQYF
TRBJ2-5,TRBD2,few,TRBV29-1,TGCAGCGTTCCAGCGGGGGCGGGTACAGAGACCCAGTACTTC,CSVPAGAGTETQYF
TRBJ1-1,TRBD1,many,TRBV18,TGTGCCAGCTCACCACTTGTAATGACAGGGGGAACTGAAGCTTTCTTT,CASSPLVMTGGTEAFF
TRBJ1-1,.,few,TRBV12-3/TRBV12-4,TGTGCCAGCAGCTATAGGGGGTTCACTGAAGCTTTCTTT,CASSYRGFTEAFF
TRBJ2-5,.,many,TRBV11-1,TGTGCCAGCAGCTCCCAAGAGACCCAGTACTTC,CASSSQETQYF
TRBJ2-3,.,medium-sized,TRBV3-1,TGTGCCAGCAGCCCCCAACCCTACTTCGGTGGAGATACGCAGTATTTT,CASSPQPYFGGDTQYF
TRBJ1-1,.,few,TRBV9,TGTGCCAGCAGCGGGGACTGGGGGAACACTGAAGCTTTCTTT,CASSGDWGNTEAFF